This TCR beta chain was captured in a study of sequential checkpoint blockade in melanoma. Study at large: Arm A got nivolumab then ipilimumab; arm B the reverse, 1:1. After both sequences, patients received maintenance nivolumab.

The data were produced by immunoSEQ multiplex PCR, yet TCRdb's version contains in-frame clones alone and is incomplete. This repertoire shows under 25,000 clones, under 85% found once; its top ten account for less than 50%. Treatment reported: randomized to nivolumab then ipilimumab (arm A) or the reverse (arm B). Live CD3+CD8+ CD19− CD56− cells were sorted from PBMCs. The V segment lost 8 bases and the J segment 0 bases; nucleotides outside the gene matches: 1. Germline assignment: CDR1 SEHNR and CDR2 FQNEAQ (reference sequence). The CDR3 runs 12 residues. This chain joins TRBV7-9 and TRBJ2-7; 7 bases map to TRBD2. This TCR was sampled from a human donor with melanoma. This material consisted of CD8+ T cells sorted from blood (inferred from file names), taken from a patient given nivolumab and ipilimumab in sequence. Here the CDR3 DNA reads TGTGCCAGCGGGAGGGCCTCCTACGAGCAGTACTTC. It specifies CASGRASYEQYF.